The 12 T cell receptor beta chains presented below share a single source sample, sequenced in a study of human T cells and chemical hapten exposure. Noted time point: pre-sensitization, week 0. The treatment is: therapeutic diphenylcyclopropenone sensitization with weekly scalp DPC. TCRdb redid the calling of the RACE reads with MiXCR, one entry per CDR3 protein. The table lists 250,000 or so distinct CDR3 sequences, approximately 8.6% of them singletons, with about 2.5% in the top ten. This material consisted of whole blood, taken in connection with sensitization to the hapten diphenylcyclopropenone (DPC). Receptors originate from a woman aged 40-49 years with alopecia areata. Some clones in this sample may be carry-over from other donors' samples.

This clonotype showed up just a few times. The J gene is TRBJ2-3, the V gene TRBV6-5; D assignment may be TRBD1 or TRBD2 (5 bases each). The germline V gene has CDR1 MNHEY and CDR2 SVGAGI. CDR3 size: 16 residues. The V end was cut by 6 bases, the J end by 0 bases, with 16 bases between. The CDR3 here is CASRRDLYPSTDTQYF. The CDR3 nucleotides read TGTGCCAGCAGACGGGACCTCTACCCTAGCACAGATACGCAGTATTTT.

This clonotype was counted between two and nine times. The V and J genes are TRBV5-8 and TRBJ2-1, with 7 bases that match TRBD2. Germline assignment: CDR1 SGHTS and CDR2 YDEGEE. The CDR3 length is 17 residues. V was pared by 2 bases and J by 0 bases, with 8 bases of the junction left unmatched. CDR3 nucleotide sequence: TGTGCCAGCAGCTTTGGGCTAGCGGCCAACTCCTACAATGAGCAGTTCTTC. Translated, it gives CASSFGLAANSYNEQFF.

This clonotype was seen at least ten times. The chain is built from TRBV5-1 and TRBJ2-3; 7 bases map to TRBD1. V was clipped by 0 bases and J by 5 bases; unmatched bases: 6. CDR1 SGHRS and CDR2 YFSETQ come from the germline V gene. The CDR3 runs 15 residues. CDR3: CASSLATGAGDTQYF. The DNA of the CDR3 is TGCGCCAGCAGCTTGGCCACAGGGGCTGGAGATACGCAGTATTTT.

This clonotype has at least ten counts. The chain recombines TRBV20-1 with TRBJ2-7, with 11 bases identical to TRBD2. Germline assignment: CDR1 DFQATT and CDR2 SNEGSKA (reference sequence). There are 16 residues in the CDR3. The trim removed 0 bases at V and 4 bases at J, leaving 8 bases unmatched. The CDR3, as DNA: TGCAGTGCTAGAGAGAGGGGACTAGCGGAAGGGTACGAGCAGTACTTC. It specifies CSARERGLAEGYEQYF.

This chain uses TRBV6-6 with TRBJ1-3; 7 bases are a match to TRBD1. CDR3 length equals 16 residues. The V segment lost 4 bases and the J segment 0 bases; nucleotides outside the gene matches: 6. Germline values: CDR1 MNHNY, CDR2 SVGAGI (reference sequence). Written as DNA, the CDR3 is TGTGCCAGCAGTTCAGTCGGGACAGACTCTGGAAACACCATATATTTT. Translated, it gives CASSSVGTDSGNTIYF.

V is TRBV28 and J is TRBJ1-5, with D tentatively TRBD1 (5 bases). Trimming took 4 bases from V and 2 from J, leaving 12 bases between them. The germline V gene has CDR1 MDHEN and CDR2 SYDVKM. The CDR3 is 15 amino acids. The CDR3 loop is CASSSGTAGNQPQHF. CDR3 in DNA: TGTGCCAGCAGTTCCGGGACGGCCGGCAATCAGCCCCAGCATTTT.

This clonotype was counted between two and nine times. The J gene is TRBJ1-1, the V gene TRBV20-1; no clear D gene. This CDR3 region has 11 residues. V lost 4 bases and J lost 2, with 5 bases in between. The germline V gene has CDR1 DFQATT and CDR2 SNEGSKA (reference sequence). The CDR3 protein is CSATGNTEAFF. DNA for the CDR3: TGCAGTGCTACGGGAAACACTGAAGCTTTCTTT.

V and J are TRBV28 and TRBJ1-1; tentative D call: TRBD1 (6 bases). Per germline, CDR1 MDHEN and CDR2 SYDVKM. Trimming stripped 5 bases from V and 7 bases from J, with 11 bases between. This CDR3 comprises 12 residues. The DNA for the CDR3 is TGTGCCAGCAGTAGGGGGAGTATTGAAGCTTTCTTT. Translation gives CASSRGSIEAFF.

This clonotype was observed a handful of times. This chain uses TRBV5-1 with TRBJ2-5, with a tentative D call TRBD2 (6 bases). CDR3 length equals 14 residues. Per germline, CDR1 SGHRS and CDR2 YFSETQ. The ends were cut back, 2 bases at V and 3 bases at J, with 11 bases in the middle. The CDR3 DNA is TGCGCCAGCAGCTTCCGGGACTCTAAAGAGACCCAGTACTTC. Protein: CASSFRDSKETQYF.

The V gene is TRBV4-1, the J gene TRBJ2-7, with TRBD2 as a possible D gene (5 bases). The V gene lost 1 base and the J gene lost 6 bases, with 16 bases spanning the gap. The CDR3 sequence is 15 residues long. From germline, CDR1 is MGHRA and CDR2 YSYEKL. CDR3 loop: CASSQVGMRRGEQYF. CDR3 coding DNA: TGCGCCAGCAGCCAAGTTGGCATGCGCCGGGGCGAGCAGTACTTC.

This clonotype was detected ten times or more. The chain uses TRBV6-2 or TRBV6-3 and TRBJ2-5; 7 bases fit TRBD1. Germline V gene lookup returns CDR1 MNHEY and CDR2 SVGEGT. There are 13 residues in the CDR3. The trim removed 4 bases at V and 6 bases at J, leaving 5 bases unmatched. The CDR3 reads CASSSGQFKTQYF. As DNA, the CDR3 is TGTGCCAGCAGTTCGGGACAGTTCAAGACCCAGTACTTC.

The rearrangement joins TRBV7-2 to TRBJ1-5; D is uncertain. Germline V gives CDR1 SGHTA, CDR2 FQGNSA. This CDR3 has 15 amino acids. V lost 4 bases to trimming and J lost 3 bases, with 13 bases between them. CDR3 in amino acids: CASSSTRGNNQPQHF. As DNA, the CDR3 is TGTGCCAGCAGCTCCACGAGAGGGAACAATCAGCCCCAGCATTTT.